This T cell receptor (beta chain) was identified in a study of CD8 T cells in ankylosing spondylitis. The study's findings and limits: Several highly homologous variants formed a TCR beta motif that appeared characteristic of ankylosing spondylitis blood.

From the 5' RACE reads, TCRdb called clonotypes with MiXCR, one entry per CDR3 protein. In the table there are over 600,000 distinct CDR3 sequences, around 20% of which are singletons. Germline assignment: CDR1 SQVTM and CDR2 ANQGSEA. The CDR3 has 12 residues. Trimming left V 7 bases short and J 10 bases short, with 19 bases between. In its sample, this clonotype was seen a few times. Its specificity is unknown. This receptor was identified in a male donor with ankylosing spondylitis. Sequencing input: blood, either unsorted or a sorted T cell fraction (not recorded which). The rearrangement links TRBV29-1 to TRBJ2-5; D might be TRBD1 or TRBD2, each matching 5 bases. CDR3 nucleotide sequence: TGCAGCGCCGCCGGGACCCTGGGTGGCCAGTACTTC. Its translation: CSAAGTLGGQYF.